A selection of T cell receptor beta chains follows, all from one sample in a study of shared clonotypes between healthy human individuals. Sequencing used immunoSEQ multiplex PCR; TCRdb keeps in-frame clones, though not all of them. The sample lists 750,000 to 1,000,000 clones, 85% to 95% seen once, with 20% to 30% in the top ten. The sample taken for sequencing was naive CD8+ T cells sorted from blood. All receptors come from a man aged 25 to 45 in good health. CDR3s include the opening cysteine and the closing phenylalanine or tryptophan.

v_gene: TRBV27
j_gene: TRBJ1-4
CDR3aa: CASSPEGLLEKLFF

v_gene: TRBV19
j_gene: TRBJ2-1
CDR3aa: CASSIDRWDANEQFF

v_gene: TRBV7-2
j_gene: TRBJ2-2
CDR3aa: CASSLELAGNTGELFF

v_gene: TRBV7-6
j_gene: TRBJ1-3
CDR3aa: CASSSRDREGGNTIYF

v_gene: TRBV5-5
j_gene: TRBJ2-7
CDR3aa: CASSLWAVGSYEQYF

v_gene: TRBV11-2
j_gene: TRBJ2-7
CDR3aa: CASSSMTGTYEQYF

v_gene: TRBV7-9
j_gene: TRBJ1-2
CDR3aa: CASSLLARDRGFYGYTF

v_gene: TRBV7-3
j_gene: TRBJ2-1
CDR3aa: CASSFTSGGLGEQFF

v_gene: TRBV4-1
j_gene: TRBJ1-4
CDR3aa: CASSPSDTAGEKLFF

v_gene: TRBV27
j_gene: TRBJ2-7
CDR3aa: CASSSGVDTREQYF

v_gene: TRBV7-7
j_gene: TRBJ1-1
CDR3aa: CASSYSANTEAFF

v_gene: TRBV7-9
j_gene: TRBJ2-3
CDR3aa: CASSATDTQYF

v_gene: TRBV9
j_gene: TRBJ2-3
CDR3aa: CASSDSLTNTQYF

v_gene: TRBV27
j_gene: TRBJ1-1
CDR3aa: CASSWVAEPNTEAFF

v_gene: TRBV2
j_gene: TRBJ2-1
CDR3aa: CASIGTGGEQFF

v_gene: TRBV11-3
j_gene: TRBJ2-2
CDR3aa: CASSLVGQSNTGELFF

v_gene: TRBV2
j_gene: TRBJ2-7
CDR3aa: CASSGDRAYEQYF

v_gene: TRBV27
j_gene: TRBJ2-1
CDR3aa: CASRTGANEQFF

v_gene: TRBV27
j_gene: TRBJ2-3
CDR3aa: CASSLLRTGGVTDTQYF

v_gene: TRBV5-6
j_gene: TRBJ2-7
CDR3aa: CASSLQAGEQYF

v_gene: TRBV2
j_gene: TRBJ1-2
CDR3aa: CATKTPYGGALGYTF

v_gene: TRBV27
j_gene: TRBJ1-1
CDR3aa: CASLPLGQSNTEAFF

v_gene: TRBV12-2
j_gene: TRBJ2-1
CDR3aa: CASRPTSGRSNEQFF

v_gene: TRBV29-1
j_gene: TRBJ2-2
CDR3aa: CSVRTSRWNTGELFF

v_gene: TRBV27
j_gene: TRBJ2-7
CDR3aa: CASSFTQASYEQYF

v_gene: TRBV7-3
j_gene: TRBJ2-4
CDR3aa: CASSDRVQPDIQYF

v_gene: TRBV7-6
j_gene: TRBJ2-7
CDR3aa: CASSYARGEQYF

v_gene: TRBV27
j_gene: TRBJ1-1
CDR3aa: CASSLSGWGAGAFF

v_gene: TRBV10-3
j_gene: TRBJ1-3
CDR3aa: CAIMREGSGNTIYF

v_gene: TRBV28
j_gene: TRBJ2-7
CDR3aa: CASSLTLAYEQYF

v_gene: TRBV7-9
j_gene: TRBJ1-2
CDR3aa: CASSPEDLSRVTRGGYTF

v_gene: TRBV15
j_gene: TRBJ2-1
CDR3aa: CATSPSGVGRAREQFF

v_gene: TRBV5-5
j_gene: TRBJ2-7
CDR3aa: CASSEDRIGLAYEQYF

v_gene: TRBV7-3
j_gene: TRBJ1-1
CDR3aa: CASSLNLGGRTFF

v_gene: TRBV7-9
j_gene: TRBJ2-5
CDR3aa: CASSSRVGAEEQYF

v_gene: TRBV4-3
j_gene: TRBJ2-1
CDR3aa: CASSQASGVAGGGGNEQFF

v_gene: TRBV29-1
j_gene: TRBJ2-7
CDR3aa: CSVDGLAGAYEQYF

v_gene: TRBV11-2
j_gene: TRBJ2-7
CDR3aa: CASSPRTGHRPYEQYF

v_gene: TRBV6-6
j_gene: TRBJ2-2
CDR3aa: CASSPASGELFF